What follows describes a single T cell receptor beta chain. These data belong to a study of blood T cell repertoires in COVID-19. Libraries were prepared by immunoSEQ multiplex PCR; TCRdb keeps only in-frame clonotypes and omits some of them. The data show 100,000 or so clones, with approximately 90% seen just once and approximately 19% held by the top ten. There are 13 residues in the CDR3. The V end lost 4 bases, the J end lost 1 base, and 8 bases lay between the germline ends. The germline V gene encodes CDR1 MDHEN and CDR2 SYDVKM. Specimen: peripheral blood. The TCR comes from a human donor with acute or convalescent COVID-19. The donor label of this sample is uncertain. V gene TRBV28 combines with J gene TRBJ2-7; D possibly corresponds to TRBD1 (6 bases). Here the CDR3 reads CASSWGTSYEQYF. Here the CDR3 DNA reads TGTGCCAGCAGTTGGGGGACATCCTACGAGCAGTACTTC.